The 22 T cell receptor beta chains reported below all come from one sample, sequenced in a study of blood T cell repertoires in COVID-19. The protocol was immunoSEQ multiplex PCR, while the TCRdb copy is restricted to in-frame clones and leaves out a portion. The sample has about 77,000 clones, more than 80% seen once. The sequencing sample was made of peripheral blood. Every receptor here comes from a woman in her seventies with acute or convalescent COVID-19.

The chain uses TRBV6-2 or TRBV6-3 and TRBJ1-2; a possible D gene is TRBD1 (6 bases). Germline values: CDR1 MNHEY, CDR2 SVGEGT. The CDR3 is 14 amino acids. The germline V and J ends were trimmed by 6 bases and 7 bases, with 18 bases remaining between them. The CDR3: CASSRPLAGVGYTF. The CDR3 DNA sequence: TGTGCCAGCAGCCGCCCTTTGGCAGGGGTTGGCTACACCTTC.

This rearrangement joins TRBV27 to TRBJ2-1, with TRBD2 identical over 9 bases. The CDR3 is 13 amino acids. V dropped 4 bases and J dropped 5; count of bases not matched to a gene: 0. Germline CDR1 and CDR2: MNHEY and SMNVEV (reference sequence). The CDR3 loop is CASSWTSDNEQFF. The CDR3 nucleotides are TGTGCCAGCAGTTGGACTAGCGACAATGAGCAGTTCTTC.

There are a few counts of this clone. The chain is built from TRBV4-3 and TRBJ2-4; 7 bases line up with TRBD1. There are 15 residues in the CDR3. With V trimmed by 2 bases and J by 5 bases, 6 bases remained unmatched. Germline values: CDR1 LGHNA, CDR2 YSLEER. The CDR3 spells CASSQYDRDENIQYF. CDR3 nucleotide sequence: TGCGCCAGCAGCCAATACGACAGGGACGAAAACATTCAGTACTTC.

The chain combines TRBV6-2 or TRBV6-3 with TRBJ1-2; possibly TRBD1 for D (6 bases). V gave up 5 bases and J gave up 3 bases, with 10 bases separating them. This CDR3 region has 13 residues. Germline V gene sequence: CDR1 MNHEY, CDR2 SVGEGT. CDR3 loop: CASSPGVHYGYTF. In DNA form, the CDR3 reads TGTGCCAGCAGTCCAGGGGTTCACTATGGCTACACCTTC.

The sample holds a few counts of this clone. The CDR3 protein is CASRTGGENEKLFF. The CDR3 bases are TGTGCCAGCAGGACAGGGGGCGAAAATGAAAAACTGTTTTTT. The chain links TRBV6-5 to TRBJ1-4, with 10 bases that match TRBD1. V lost 6 bases, J lost 5 bases, and 3 bases stayed unmatched. The germline V gene encodes CDR1 MNHEY and CDR2 SVGAGI. The CDR3 extends over 14 amino acids.

This chain links TRBV3-1 (or the pseudogene TRBV3-2) with TRBJ2-7; the match to TRBD1 covers 12 bases. The ends lost 4 bases at V and 7 bases at J; junction bases unmatched: 5. CDR1 LGHDT and CDR2 YNNKEL come from the germline V gene (reference sequence). The CDR3 loop spans 14 amino acids. CDR3 nucleotide sequence: TGTGCCAGCAGCCGGGACAGGGGGCCAAGGGAGCAGTACTTC. This encodes CASSRDRGPREQYF.

The J gene is TRBJ1-1, the V gene TRBV6-5, with D uncertain. From germline, CDR1 is MNHEY and CDR2 SVGAGI. The CDR3 extends over 15 amino acids. V was trimmed by 5 bases and J by 5 bases, leaving 18 bases between them. CDR3 region: CASSRRAGEITEAFF. For the CDR3, the DNA is TGTGCCAGCAGTCGCCGGGCCGGGGAGATTACTGAAGCTTTCTTT.

This chain joins TRBV3-1 (or the pseudogene TRBV3-2) and TRBJ1-2; D unresolved. Trimming removed 3 bases from V and 8 bases from J, with 19 bases in between. Per germline, CDR1 LGHDT and CDR2 YNNKEL (reference sequence). This CDR3 spans 15 amino acids. Here the CDR3 reads CASSQPTSVGGGYTF. Written as DNA, the CDR3 is TGTGCCAGCAGCCAGCCCACGTCAGTCGGAGGCGGCTACACCTTC.

V usage is TRBV5-6 and J usage is TRBJ2-5, with TRBD1 as a possible D gene (6 bases). CDR1 is SGHDT and CDR2 is YYEEEE in the germline V gene. This CDR3 is built from 13 residues. Trimming left V 4 bases short and J 5 bases short, with 12 bases between. The chain's CDR3 is CASSLQGSETQYF. In nucleotides, the CDR3 is TGTGCCAGCAGCCTACAGGGTAGTGAGACCCAGTACTTC.

This chain connects TRBV5-1 to TRBJ2-7; TRBD2 matches at 9 bases. V gave up 7 bases and J gave up 3 bases; unmatched junction bases: 11. The V gene's germline CDR1 is SGHRS and CDR2 YFSETQ. The CDR3 spans 15 residues. The CDR3 loop reads CASRSLAGLGYEQYF. CDR3 DNA: TGCGCCAGCCGGAGCCTAGCGGGGCTGGGCTACGAGCAGTACTTC.

This chain links TRBV6-2 or TRBV6-3 with TRBJ2-2; D perhaps matches TRBD2 (5 bases). V lost 4 bases, J lost 1 base, and 7 bases lay in between. CDR1 MNHEY and CDR2 SVGEGT come from the germline V gene. This CDR3 spans 14 amino acids. CDR3 bases: TGTGCCAGCAGTTTGGACTTGAACACCGGGGAGCTGTTTTTT. This sequence encodes CASSLDLNTGELFF.

In the case of this clone: The junction and the germline gene differ at one end; a read error may be behind it. The chain employs TRBV14 and TRBJ1-1; 7 nucleotides match TRBD1. The CDR3 length is 13 residues. In germline, CDR1 is SGHDN, CDR2 FVKESK. For the CDR3, the DNA is TGTGCCAGCAGCGTACAGGGGTACACAGAAGCTTTCTTT. The encoded protein is CASSVQGYTEAFF.

The CDR3 region is CASSEPSGGRSYGYTF. The CDR3 DNA sequence: TGTGCCAGCAGTGAACCATCAGGGGGCCGGAGCTATGGCTACACCTTC. V and J are TRBV6-1 and TRBJ1-2; TRBD1 matches at 8 bases. The CDR3 runs to 16 residues. J gave up 4 bases and V 2 bases, and 9 bases lay outside the gene matches. Germline V lookup: CDR1 MNHNS, CDR2 SASEGT.

The V gene is TRBV5-6, the J gene TRBJ1-1; weak D call: TRBD1 (6 bases). Between the trimmed V and J ends, which lost 3 bases and 3 bases, there was a span of 9 bases. The CDR3 extends over 13 amino acids. Germline V gene data show CDR1 as SGHDT and CDR2 as YYEEEE. This chain's CDR3 is CASSWTADTEAFF. CDR3 DNA sequence: TGTGCCAGCAGCTGGACAGCCGACACTGAAGCTTTCTTT. The whole variable domain, remainder taken from reference TRBV5-6 and TRBJ1-1, is DAGVTQSPTHLIKTRGQQVTLRCSPKSGHDTVSWYQQALGQGPQFIFQYYEEEERQRGNFPDRFSGHQFPNYSSELNVNALLLGDSALYLCASSWTADTEAFFGQGTRLTVV.

The chain joins TRBV9 to TRBJ2-6, with TRBD1 matching over 8 bases. CDR1 is SGDLS, CDR2 YYNGEE, per germline. V lost 0 bases, J lost 0 bases, and 8 bases stayed unmatched. CDR3 length: 19 residues. The CDR3 loop is CASSVAVGQEFSGANVLTF. CDR3 nucleotides: TGTGCCAGCAGCGTAGCTGTGGGACAGGAGTTCTCTGGGGCCAACGTCCTGACTTTC.

The chain carries TRBV2 and TRBJ1-1, with TRBD1 identical over 7 bases. After removal of 2 bases from V and 5 bases from J, the junction contained 14 bases not matched to a gene. This CDR3 has 17 residues. CDR1 is SNHLY and CDR2 is FYNNEI in the germline V gene. CDR3 coding DNA: TGTGCCAGCAGTGAATTTCCAGAGGTGGCAGGGGGTACTGAAGCTTTCTTT. Translated: CASSEFPEVAGGTEAFF.

J is TRBJ1-1 and V is TRBV2; 8 bases are shared with TRBD1. The CDR3 runs to 14 residues. Trimming at V came to 8 bases and at J to 2 bases, leaving 7 bases not matched to a gene. In germline, CDR1 is SNHLY, CDR2 FYNNEI. The CDR3 DNA reads as TGTGCCAGCCGAGGACAGGGTGGAAACACTGAAGCTTTCTTT. Translating it yields CASRGQGGNTEAFF. Based on the CDR3 plus reference TRBV2 and TRBJ1-1, the full variable domain is EPEVTQTPSHQVTQMGQEVILRCVPISNHLYFYWYRQILGQKVEFLVSFYNNEISEKSEIFDDQFSVERPDGSNFTLKIRSTKLEDSAMYFCASRGQGGNTEAFFGQGTRLTVV.

The rearrangement joins TRBV6-5 to TRBJ1-1, with TRBD1 identical over 7 bases. The germline V gene encodes CDR1 MNHEY and CDR2 SVGAGI. This CDR3 is 15 amino acids long. The junction had 10 bases not matched to a gene; V was cut back by 4 bases and J by 5 bases. This CDR3 reads CASSSTTQGVTEAFF. In nucleotides, the CDR3 is TGTGCCAGCAGTTCGACGACTCAGGGGGTGACTGAAGCTTTCTTT.

The genes are TRBV18 and TRBJ1-5; TRBD1 matches 7 bases. The CDR3 is 15 residues long. The germline CDR1 and CDR2 sequences are KGHSH and LQKENI. The V and J ends lost 3 bases and 0 bases, in that order; junction bases with no gene match: 2. The CDR3 protein is CASSPQGGSNQPQHF. CDR3 coding DNA: TGTGCCAGCTCACCCCAGGGGGGTAGCAATCAGCCCCAGCATTTT.

The chain recombines TRBV28 with TRBJ2-7; D uncertain. This CDR3 comprises 13 residues. Germline CDR1 reads MDHEN; CDR2 reads SYDVKM. Between the trimmed V and J ends, which lost 2 bases and 3 bases, there was a span of 8 bases. DNA for the CDR3: TGTGCCAGCAGTTTAGGTTACAACTACGAGCAGTACTTC. Translating it yields CASSLGYNYEQYF.

This chain links TRBV5-1 with TRBJ2-3; TRBD2 aligns across 11 bases. Trimming removed 3 bases from V and 0 bases from J; junction bases left unmatched: 3. The germline V gene encodes CDR1 SGHRS and CDR2 YFSETQ. The CDR3 extends over 16 amino acids. The CDR3 region has the DNA TGCGCCAGCAGCTACCTAGCGGGGGGAAGCACAGATACGCAGTATTTT. It codes for CASSYLAGGSTDTQYF.

The V and J genes are TRBV2 and TRBJ2-3; 12 bases line up with TRBD2. CDR3 length: 17 amino acids. The V segment lost 6 bases and the J segment 1 base; nucleotides outside the gene matches: 8. Germline V CDR1 and CDR2: SNHLY, FYNNEI. Here the CDR3 DNA reads TGTGCCAGCAGCCCCGGGACTAGCGGGCCAGGCACAGATACGCAGTATTTT. Protein product: CASSPGTSGPGTDTQYF.